This T cell receptor beta chain was obtained from a study of shared clonotypes between healthy human individuals. This table comes from immunoSEQ multiplex PCR, and its TCRdb copy is limited to in-frame clones, with some not included. The sample lists about 1.5 million clones, 95% to 99% occurring once. As for this clone: This CDR3 is also generated by other DNA sequences in the sample.

CDR1 and CDR2 from the germline V gene are SGHRS and YFSETQ. The CDR3 totals 14 residues. With 4 bases clipped from V and 2 bases from J, the junction kept 3 bases outside the gene matches. What was sequenced was naive CD4+ T cells sorted from blood. Subset noted: CD45RA+ positively selected. The chain combines TRBV5-1 with TRBJ2-5; 9 bases match TRBD2. The receptor was derived from a man between 25 and 39 years old in good health. The CDR3 sequence: CASSRGLAQETQYF. The CDR3 nucleotides read TGCGCCAGCAGCCGGGGACTAGCTCAAGAGACCCAGTACTTC.